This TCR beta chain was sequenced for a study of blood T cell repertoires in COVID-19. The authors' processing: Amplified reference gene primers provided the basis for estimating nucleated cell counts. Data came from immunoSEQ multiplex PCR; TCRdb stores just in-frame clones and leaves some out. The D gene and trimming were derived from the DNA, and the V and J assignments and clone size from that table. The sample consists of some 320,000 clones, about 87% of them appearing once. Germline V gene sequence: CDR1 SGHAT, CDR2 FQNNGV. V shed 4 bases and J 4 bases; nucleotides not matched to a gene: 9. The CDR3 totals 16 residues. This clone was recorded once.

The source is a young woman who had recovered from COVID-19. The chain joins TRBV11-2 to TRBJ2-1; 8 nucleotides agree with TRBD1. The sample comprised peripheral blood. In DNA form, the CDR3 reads TGTGCCAGCAGCTCAAGACGACAGGGGTTTTACAATGAGCAGTTCTTC. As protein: CASSSRRQGFYNEQFF. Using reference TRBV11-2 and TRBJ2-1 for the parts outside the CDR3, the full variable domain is EAGVAQSPRYKIIEKRQSVAFWCNPISGHATLYWYQQILGQGPKLLIQFQNNGVVDDSQLPKDRFSAERLKGVDSTLKIQPAKLEDSAVYLCASSSRRQGFYNEQFFGPGTRLTVL.